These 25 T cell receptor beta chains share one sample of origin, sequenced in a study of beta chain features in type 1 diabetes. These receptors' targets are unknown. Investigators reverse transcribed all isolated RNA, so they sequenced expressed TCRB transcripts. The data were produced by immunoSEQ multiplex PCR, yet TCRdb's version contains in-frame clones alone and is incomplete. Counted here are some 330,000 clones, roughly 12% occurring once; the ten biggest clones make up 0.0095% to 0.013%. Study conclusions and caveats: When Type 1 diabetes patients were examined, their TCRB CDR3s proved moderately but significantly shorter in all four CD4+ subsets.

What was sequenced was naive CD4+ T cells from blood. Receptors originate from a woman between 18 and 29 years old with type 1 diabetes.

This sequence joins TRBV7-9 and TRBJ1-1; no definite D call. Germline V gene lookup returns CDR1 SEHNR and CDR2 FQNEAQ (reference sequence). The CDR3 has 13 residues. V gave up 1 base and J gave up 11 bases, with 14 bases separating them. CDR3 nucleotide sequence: TGTGCCAGCAGCTTAGAGGAGGTTACGGGGGCTTTCTTT. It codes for CASSLEEVTGAFF.

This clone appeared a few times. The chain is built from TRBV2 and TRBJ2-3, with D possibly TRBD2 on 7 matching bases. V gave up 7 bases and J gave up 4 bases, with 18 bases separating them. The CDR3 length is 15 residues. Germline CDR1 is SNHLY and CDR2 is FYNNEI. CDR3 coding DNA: TGTGCCAGCACCGAACGGGGGGCTCGAGCAGATACGCAGTATTTT. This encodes CASTERGARADTQYF.

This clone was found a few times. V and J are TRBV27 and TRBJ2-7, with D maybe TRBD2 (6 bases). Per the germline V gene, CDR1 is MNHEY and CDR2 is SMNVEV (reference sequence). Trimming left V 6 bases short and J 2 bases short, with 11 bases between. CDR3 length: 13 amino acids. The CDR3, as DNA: TGTGCCAGCAGCCGGGACTCGGCCTACGAGCAGTACTTC. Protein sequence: CASSRDSAYEQYF.

Here the CDR3 DNA reads TGCGCCAGCAGCGCTACAGTCGTCCCTAACTATGGCTACACCTTC. This sequence encodes CASSATVVPNYGYTF. This chain joins TRBV5-1 and TRBJ1-2; no clear D. The ends were cut back, 4 bases at V and 0 bases at J, with 13 bases in the middle. Germline assignment: CDR1 SGHRS and CDR2 YFSETQ. This CDR3 has 15 residues.

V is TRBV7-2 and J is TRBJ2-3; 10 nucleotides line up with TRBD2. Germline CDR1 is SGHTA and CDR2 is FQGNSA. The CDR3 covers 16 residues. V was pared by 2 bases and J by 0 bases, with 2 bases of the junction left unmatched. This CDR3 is CASSLNSGGSTDTQYF. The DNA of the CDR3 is TGTGCCAGCAGCTTAAATAGCGGGGGGAGCACAGATACGCAGTATTTT.

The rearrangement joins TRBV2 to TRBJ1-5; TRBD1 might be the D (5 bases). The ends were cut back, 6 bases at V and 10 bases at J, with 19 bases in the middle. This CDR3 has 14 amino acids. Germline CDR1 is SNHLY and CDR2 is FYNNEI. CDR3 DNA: TGTGCCAGCAGAATCGGGCCCTCCGGGGGTCCCCAGCATTTT. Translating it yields CASRIGPSGGPQHF. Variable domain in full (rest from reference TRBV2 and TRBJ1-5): EPEVTQTPSHQVTQMGQEVILRCVPISNHLYFYWYRQILGQKVEFLVSFYNNEISEKSEIFDDQFSVERPDGSNFTLKIRSTKLEDSAMYFCASRIGPSGGPQHFGDGTRLSIL.

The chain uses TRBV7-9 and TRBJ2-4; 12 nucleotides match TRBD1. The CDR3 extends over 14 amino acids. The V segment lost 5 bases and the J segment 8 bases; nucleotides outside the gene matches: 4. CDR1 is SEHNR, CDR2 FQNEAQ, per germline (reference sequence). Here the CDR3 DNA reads TGTGCCAGCAGCCCGGGACAGGGGGCGGACATTCAGTACTTC. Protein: CASSPGQGADIQYF.

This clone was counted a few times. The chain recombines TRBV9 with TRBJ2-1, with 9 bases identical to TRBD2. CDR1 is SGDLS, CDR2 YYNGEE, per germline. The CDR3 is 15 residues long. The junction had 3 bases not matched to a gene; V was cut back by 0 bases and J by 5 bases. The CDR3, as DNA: TGTGCCAGCAGCGTAGCAACTAGCGGGCACAATGAGCAGTTCTTC. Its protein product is CASSVATSGHNEQFF.

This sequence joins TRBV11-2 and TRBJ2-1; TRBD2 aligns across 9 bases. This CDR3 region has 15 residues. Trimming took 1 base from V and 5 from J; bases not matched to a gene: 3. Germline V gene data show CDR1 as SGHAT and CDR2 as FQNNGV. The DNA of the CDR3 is TGTGCCAGCAGCTTAGGAGCGGGGGGCAACAATGAGCAGTTCTTC. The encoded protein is CASSLGAGGNNEQFF.

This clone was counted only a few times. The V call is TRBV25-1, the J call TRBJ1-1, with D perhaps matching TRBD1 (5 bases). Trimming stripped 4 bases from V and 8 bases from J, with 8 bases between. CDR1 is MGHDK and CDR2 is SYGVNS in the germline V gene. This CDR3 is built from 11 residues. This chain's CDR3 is CASSANREAFF. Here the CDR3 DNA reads TGTGCCAGCAGTGCCAACAGGGAAGCTTTCTTT.

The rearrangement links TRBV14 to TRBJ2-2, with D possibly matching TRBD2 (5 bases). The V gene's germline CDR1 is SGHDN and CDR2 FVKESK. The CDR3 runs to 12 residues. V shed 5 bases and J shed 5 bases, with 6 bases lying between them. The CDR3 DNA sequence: TGTGCCAGCAGCAAGCGGACCGGGGAGCTGTTTTTT. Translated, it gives CASSKRTGELFF. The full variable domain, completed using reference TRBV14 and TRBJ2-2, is EAGVTQFPSHSVIEKGQTVTLRCDPISGHDNLYWYRRVMGKEIKFLLHFVKESKQDESGMPNNRFLAERTGGTYSTLKVQPAELEDSGVYFCASSKRTGELFFGEGSRLTVL.

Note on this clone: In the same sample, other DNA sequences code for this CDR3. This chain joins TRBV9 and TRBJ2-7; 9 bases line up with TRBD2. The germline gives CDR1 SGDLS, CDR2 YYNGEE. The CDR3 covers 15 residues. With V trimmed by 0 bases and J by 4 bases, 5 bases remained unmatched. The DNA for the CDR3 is TGTGCCAGCAGCGTAGGGGTAGCGGGAGTATACGAGCAGTACTTC. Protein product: CASSVGVAGVYEQYF.

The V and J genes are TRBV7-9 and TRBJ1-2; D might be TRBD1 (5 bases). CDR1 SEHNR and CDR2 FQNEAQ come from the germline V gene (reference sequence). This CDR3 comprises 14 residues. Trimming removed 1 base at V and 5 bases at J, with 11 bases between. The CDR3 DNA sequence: TGTGCCAGCAGCTTAGATGGGGCACATTATGGCTACACCTTC. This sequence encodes CASSLDGAHYGYTF.

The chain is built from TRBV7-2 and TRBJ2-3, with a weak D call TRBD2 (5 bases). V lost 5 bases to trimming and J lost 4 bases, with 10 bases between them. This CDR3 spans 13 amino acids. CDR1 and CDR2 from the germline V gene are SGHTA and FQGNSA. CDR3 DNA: TGTGCCAGCAGCCTTAGGCGGGCAGATACGCAGTATTTT. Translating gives CASSLRRADTQYF.

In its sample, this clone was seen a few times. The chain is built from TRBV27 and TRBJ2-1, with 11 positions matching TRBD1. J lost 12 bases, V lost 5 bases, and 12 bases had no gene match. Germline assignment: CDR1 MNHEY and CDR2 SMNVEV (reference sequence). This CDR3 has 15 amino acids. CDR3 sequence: CASSQRTGGAAVQFF. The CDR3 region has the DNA TGTGCCAGCAGTCAACGGACAGGGGGCGCCGCCGTGCAGTTCTTC.

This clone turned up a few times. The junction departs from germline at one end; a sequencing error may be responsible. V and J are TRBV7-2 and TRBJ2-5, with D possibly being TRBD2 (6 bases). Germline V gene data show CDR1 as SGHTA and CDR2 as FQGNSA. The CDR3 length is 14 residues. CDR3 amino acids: CASSLGGWTKSPHF. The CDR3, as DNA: TGTGCCAGCAGCTTAGGCGGGTGGACTAAGTCTCCGCACTTC.

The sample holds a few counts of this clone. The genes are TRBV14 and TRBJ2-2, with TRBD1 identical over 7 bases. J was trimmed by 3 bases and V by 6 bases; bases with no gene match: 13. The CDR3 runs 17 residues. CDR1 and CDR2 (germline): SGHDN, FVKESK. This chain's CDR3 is CASSPLEGAGYTGELFF. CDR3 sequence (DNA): TGTGCCAGCAGTCCTTTAGAGGGGGCCGGGTACACCGGGGAGCTGTTTTTT.

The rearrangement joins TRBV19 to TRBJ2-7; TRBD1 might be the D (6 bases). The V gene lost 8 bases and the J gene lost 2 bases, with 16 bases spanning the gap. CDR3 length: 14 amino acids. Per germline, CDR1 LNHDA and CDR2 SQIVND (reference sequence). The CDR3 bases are TGTGCCAGTTCACCGGGACACAAGGCCTACGAGCAGTACTTC. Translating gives CASSPGHKAYEQYF.

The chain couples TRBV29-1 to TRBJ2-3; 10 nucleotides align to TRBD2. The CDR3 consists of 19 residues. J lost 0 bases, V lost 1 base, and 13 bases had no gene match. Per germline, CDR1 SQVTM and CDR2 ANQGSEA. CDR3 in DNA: TGCAGCGTTGAAGGTTTGCTAGCGGGGGCCCTTGCTAGCACAGATACGCAGTATTTT. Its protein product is CSVEGLLAGALASTDTQYF.

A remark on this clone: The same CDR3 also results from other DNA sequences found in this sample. CDR3: CASRGTGQETQYF. The CDR3 coding sequence is TGTGCCAGTAGAGGGACAGGACAAGAGACCCAGTACTTC. The chain recombines TRBV19 with TRBJ2-5; TRBD1 matches at 8 bases. CDR3 length: 13 amino acids. Trimming removed 6 bases from V and 2 bases from J; junction bases left unmatched: 2. CDR1 and CDR2 (germline): LNHDA, SQIVND (reference sequence). Complete variable domain (other parts from reference TRBV19 and TRBJ2-5): DGGITQSPKYLFRKEGQNVTLSCEQNLNHDAMYWYRQDPGQGLRLIYYSQIVNDFQKGDIAEGYSVSREKKESFPLTVTSAQKNPTAFYLCASRGTGQETQYFGPGTRLLVL.

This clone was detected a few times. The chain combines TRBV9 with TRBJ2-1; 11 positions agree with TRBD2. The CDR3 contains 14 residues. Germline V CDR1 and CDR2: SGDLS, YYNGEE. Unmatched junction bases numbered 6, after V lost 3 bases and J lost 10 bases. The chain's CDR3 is CASSGTSGGLEQFF. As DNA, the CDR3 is TGTGCCAGCAGCGGAACTAGCGGGGGTTTAGAGCAGTTCTTC.

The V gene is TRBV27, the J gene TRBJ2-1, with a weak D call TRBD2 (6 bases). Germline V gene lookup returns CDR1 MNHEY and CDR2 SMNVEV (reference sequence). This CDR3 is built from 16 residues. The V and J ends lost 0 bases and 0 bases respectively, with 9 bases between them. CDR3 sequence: CASSLSAGSSYNEQFF. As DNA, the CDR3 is TGTGCCAGCAGTTTATCGGCGGGAAGCTCCTACAATGAGCAGTTCTTC.

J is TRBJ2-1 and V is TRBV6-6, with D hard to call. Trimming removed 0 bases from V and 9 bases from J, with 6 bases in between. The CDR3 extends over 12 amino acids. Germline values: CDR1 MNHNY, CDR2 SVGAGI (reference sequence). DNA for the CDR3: TGTGCCAGCAGTTACTCTGGAGCTGAGCAGTTCTTC. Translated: CASSYSGAEQFF.

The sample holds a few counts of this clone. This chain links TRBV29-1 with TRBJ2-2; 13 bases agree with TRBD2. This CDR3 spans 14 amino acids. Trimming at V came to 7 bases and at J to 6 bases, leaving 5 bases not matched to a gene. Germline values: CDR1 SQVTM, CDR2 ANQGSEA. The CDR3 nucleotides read TGCAGCGCGGAGGGACTAGCGGGACCCGGGGAGCTGTTTTTT. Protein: CSAEGLAGPGELFF.

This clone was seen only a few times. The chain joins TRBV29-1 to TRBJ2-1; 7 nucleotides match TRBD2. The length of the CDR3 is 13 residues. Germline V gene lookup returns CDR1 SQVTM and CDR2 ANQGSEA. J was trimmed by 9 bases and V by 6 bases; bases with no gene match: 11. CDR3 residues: CSVATQLASEQFF. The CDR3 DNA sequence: TGCAGCGTCGCTACCCAACTAGCGTCTGAGCAGTTCTTC.